This entry features one T cell receptor beta chain sequence. The length of the CDR3 is 18 residues. Germline V gene sequence: CDR1 GTSNPN, CDR2 SVGIG (reference sequence). V lost 2 bases, J lost 5 bases, and 10 bases stayed unmatched. This record belongs to a study of shared clonotypes between healthy human individuals. Here immunoSEQ multiplex PCR was the method, and the copy in TCRdb shows in-frame clones only, minus some. The data contain around 1.6 million clones, 95% to 99% of them singletons. All of the donors resided in Nashville, Tennessee, and each was a Caucasian adult. The chain carries TRBV30 and TRBJ2-2; 14 positions agree with TRBD2. This TCR came from a man between 25 and 39 years old in good health. Sequencing was performed on naive CD4+ T cells sorted from blood. As for subset: CD45RA+ positively selected. Written as DNA, the CDR3 is TGTGCCTGGAGTAGAACGGGACTAGCGGGAGTAAAAACCGGGGAGCTGTTTTTT. Translated: CAWSRTGLAGVKTGELFF.